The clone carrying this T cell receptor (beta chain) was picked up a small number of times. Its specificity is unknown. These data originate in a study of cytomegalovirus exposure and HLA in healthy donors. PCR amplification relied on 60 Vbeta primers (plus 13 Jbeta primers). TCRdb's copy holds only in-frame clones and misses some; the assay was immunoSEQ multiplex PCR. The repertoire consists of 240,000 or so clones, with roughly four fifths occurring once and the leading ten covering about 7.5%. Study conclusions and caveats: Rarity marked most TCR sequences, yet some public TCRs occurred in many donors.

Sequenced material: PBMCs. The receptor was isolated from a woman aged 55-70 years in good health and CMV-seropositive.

CDR3 DNA sequence: TGTGCCAGCACCGGAGGGCTAGCGGGAGTAGATACGCAGTATTTT. Translation gives CASTGGLAGVDTQYF. The chain employs TRBV6-6 and TRBJ2-3, with 10 bases aligning to TRBD2. After removal of 7 bases from V and 5 bases from J, the junction contained 9 bases not matched to a gene. This CDR3 has 15 residues. Germline lookup yields CDR1 MNHNY and CDR2 SVGAGI (reference sequence).